These 24 T cell receptor beta chains share one sample of origin, sequenced in a study of T cells in Graves' hyperthyroidism and ophthalmopathy. Amplified TCR beta CDR3 regions came from RNA transcripts. TCR CDR3 underwent first-round RT-PCR with the HTBI primer set. TCRdb passed the multiplex PCR reads through MiXCR, listing each CDR3 protein once. The repertoire holds about 640,000 distinct CDR3 sequences, with 14% as singletons. Sequenced material: blood. The receptors were sampled from a woman in her forties or fifties with Graves' ophthalmopathy.

This clonotype was seen at least ten times. The rearrangement uses TRBV2 and TRBJ1-5; D gene ambiguous. The CDR3 runs 13 residues. Germline V CDR1 and CDR2: SNHLY, FYNNEI. CDR3 residues: CASSGVSNQPQHF. The CDR3 DNA sequence: TGTGCTTCAAGCGGGGTTTCAAATCAGCCCCAGCATTTT.

This clonotype has just a few counts. CDR3 nucleotides: TGTGCCAGCAGTTCCACAGGGAGATATGGCTACACCTTC. Encoded protein: CASSSTGRYGYTF. The chain joins TRBV6-1 to TRBJ1-2; possibly TRBD1 for D (6 bases). CDR3 length equals 13 residues. Germline V gives CDR1 MNHNS, CDR2 SASEGT. The ends were cut back, 5 bases at V and 5 bases at J, with 12 bases in the middle.

This clonotype was observed a few times. The chain has TRBV29-1 and TRBJ1-3, with a weak D call TRBD1 (5 bases). CDR1 is SQVTM and CDR2 is ANQGSEA in the germline V gene. The CDR3 contains 16 residues. V was trimmed by 6 bases and J by 3 bases, leaving 21 bases between them. The CDR3 reads CSVEGIPSRGGNTIYF. The CDR3 DNA is TGCAGCGTCGAGGGGATCCCTTCCCGAGGTGGAAACACCATATATTTT. Full variable domain (missing parts from reference TRBV29-1 and TRBJ1-3): SAVISQKPSRDICQRGTSLTIQCQVDSQVTMMFWYRQQPGQSLTLIATANQGSEATYESGFVIDKFPISRPNLTFSTLTVSNMSPEDSSIYLCSVEGIPSRGGNTIYFGEGSWLTVV.

This clonotype has a count of ten or more. The rearrangement links TRBV7-2 to TRBJ1-1; 7 positions match TRBD1. Per the germline V gene, CDR1 is SGHTA and CDR2 is FQGNSA. This CDR3 is built from 14 residues. Unmatched junction bases numbered 3, after V lost 5 bases and J lost 0 bases. This CDR3 is CASSKTGLNTEAFF. In DNA, the CDR3 is TGTGCCAGCAGCAAGACAGGGTTGAACACTGAAGCTTTCTTT.

The rearrangement links TRBV6-5 to TRBJ2-7; 7 bases map to TRBD2. Trimming at V came to 2 bases and at J to 0 bases, leaving 7 bases not matched to a gene. The CDR3 is made up of 16 amino acids. The germline gives CDR1 MNHEY, CDR2 SVGAGI. In nucleotides, the CDR3 is TGTGCCAGCAGTTACGAGGGGCTAGCGGTCTCCTACGAGCAGTACTTC. Amino acid sequence: CASSYEGLAVSYEQYF.

This clonotype came up a few times. This sequence joins TRBV5-5 and TRBJ2-7; the match to TRBD1 covers 7 bases. Per the germline V gene, CDR1 is SGHKS and CDR2 is YYEKEE (reference sequence). The CDR3 has 14 residues. V shed 0 bases, J shed 5 bases, and the junction held 5 bases outside the gene matches. The CDR3 DNA reads TGTGCCAGCAGCTTGGATACAGGGGATGACGAGCAGTACTTC. Translated, it gives CASSLDTGDDEQYF.

V is TRBV4-3 and J is TRBJ2-1; 10 bases map to TRBD2. Trimming removed 4 bases from V and 7 bases from J; junction bases left unmatched: 7. Germline assignment: CDR1 LGHNA and CDR2 YSLEER. This CDR3 spans 15 amino acids. The CDR3 DNA sequence: TGCGCCAGCAGCCCGCTTGGTAGCGGGAGGAATGAGCAGTTCTTC. It yields the protein CASSPLGSGRNEQFF.

This clonotype was detected ten times or more. Written as DNA, the CDR3 is TGCAGTGCCCAACAGGGGGCCTACAATGAGCAGTTCTTC. It encodes CSAQQGAYNEQFF. The chain has TRBV20-1 and TRBJ2-1; TRBD1 matches 8 bases. From germline, CDR1 is DFQATT and CDR2 SNEGSKA (reference sequence). V was pared by 6 bases and J by 2 bases, with 3 bases of the junction left unmatched. The CDR3 has 13 residues.

The chain carries TRBV18 and TRBJ1-5, with unresolved D. This CDR3 has 16 residues. The V gene's germline CDR1 is KGHSH and CDR2 LQKENI. The ends were cut back, 1 base at V and 0 bases at J, with 10 bases in the middle. The chain's CDR3 is CASSPLQDLSNQPQHF. As DNA, the CDR3 is TGTGCCAGCTCACCACTGCAAGACCTTAGCAATCAGCCCCAGCATTTT.

With regard to this clonotype: An end of the junction differs from the germline gene, which may be a read error. The chain combines TRBV29-1 with TRBJ2-7; 9 nucleotides line up with TRBD2. TRBJ2-1 explains the end of the DNA better; the J call may be wrong. This CDR3 comprises 16 residues. Germline assignment: CDR1 SQVTM and CDR2 ANQGSEA. This chain's CDR3 is CSVEAQLAGSSYEQFF. Here the CDR3 DNA reads TGCAGCGTGGAAGCTCAACTAGCGGGCTCCTCTTACGAGCAGTTCTTC.

This clonotype was counted ten times or more. The chain recombines TRBV7-9 with TRBJ2-7, with 10 bases fitting TRBD2. The V gene's germline CDR1 is SEHNR and CDR2 FQNEAQ (reference sequence). The CDR3 extends over 17 amino acids. V lost 5 bases to trimming and J lost 0 bases; unmatched junction nucleotides: 10. CDR3 loop: CASSPYSGREVSYEQYF. CDR3 sequence (DNA): TGTGCCAGCAGCCCATACAGCGGGAGGGAGGTCTCCTACGAGCAGTACTTC.

Many counts were recorded for this clonotype. The CDR3 DNA reads TGTGCCACCAGCAGAGGGGGGGCTAGCGGGAGTAGATACGAGCAGTACTTC. This codes for CATSRGGASGSRYEQYF. The rearrangement uses TRBV15 and TRBJ2-7; TRBD2 aligns across 10 bases. Trimming took 1 base from V and 4 from J; bases not matched to a gene: 10. The CDR3 spans 17 residues. Germline CDR1 and CDR2: LNHNV and YYDKDF (reference sequence).

This clonotype was found many times. The J gene is TRBJ2-5, the V gene TRBV12-3 or TRBV12-4, with TRBD2 matching 11 bases. The V gene end was trimmed by 2 bases and the J gene end by 5 bases; junction bases not matched to a gene: 1. The CDR3 runs to 14 residues. CDR3 sequence (DNA): TGTGCCAGCAGTTTAACTAGCGGGAGTGAGACCCAGTACTTC. Translating it yields CASSLTSGSETQYF.

This clonotype was seen more than once but under ten times. The gene calls are TRBV5-5 and TRBJ2-1, with 11 bases identical to TRBD2. This CDR3 is 19 amino acids long. From germline, CDR1 is SGHKS and CDR2 YYEKEE (reference sequence). The V segment lost 2 bases and the J segment 0 bases; nucleotides outside the gene matches: 10. The CDR3, as DNA: TGTGCCAGCAGCTTTGCAAGGGTAGCGGGGGGGATCTCCTACAATGAGCAGTTCTTC. The encoded protein is CASSFARVAGGISYNEQFF.

This clonotype turned up a few times. The rearrangement links TRBV20-1 to TRBJ2-7; TRBD1 or TRBD2 may be the D gene (6 bases each). The CDR3 loop spans 15 amino acids. Trimming removed 0 bases from V and 0 bases from J, with 12 bases in between. CDR1 and CDR2 from the germline V gene are DFQATT and SNEGSKA (reference sequence). In nucleotides, the CDR3 is TGCAGTGCTAGAGATCCCGGGGGCCCCTCCTACGAGCAGTACTTC. The encoded protein is CSARDPGGPSYEQYF.

A single count supports this clonotype. This chain uses TRBV27 with TRBJ2-7; 14 nucleotides agree with TRBD2. V trimming: 5 bases; J trimming: 2 bases; junction bases outside the gene matches: 5. The CDR3 spans 16 residues. Germline loops: CDR1 MNHEY, CDR2 SMNVEV (reference sequence). For the CDR3, the DNA is TGTGCCAGCAGTACCCCGACTAGCGGGAGGGCCTACGAGCAGTACTTC. Its translation is CASSTPTSGRAYEQYF.

Many counts were recorded for this clonotype. The J gene is TRBJ1-1, the V gene TRBV5-1, with TRBD1 identical over 10 bases. Germline lookup yields CDR1 SGHRS and CDR2 YFSETQ. The CDR3 contains 15 residues. Trimming at V came to 1 base and at J to 3 bases, leaving 3 bases not matched to a gene. As DNA, the CDR3 is TGCGCCAGCAGCTTGACGGGGACAGGGGACACTGAAGCTTTCTTT. Amino acid sequence: CASSLTGTGDTEAFF.

The genes are TRBV19 and TRBJ2-4; TRBD1 aligns across 7 bases. Germline trimming cut 0 bases from V and 5 bases from J; bases unmatched to any gene: 10. Germline-derived CDR1 and CDR2 are LNHDA and SQIVND (reference sequence). This CDR3 spans 17 amino acids. The CDR3 sequence is CASSIDNYRGMENIQYF. CDR3 in DNA: TGTGCCAGTAGTATAGACAACTACAGGGGAATGGAAAACATTCAGTACTTC.

This chain links TRBV2 with TRBJ1-3, with 8 bases aligning to TRBD1. With V trimmed by 3 bases and J by 0 bases, 4 bases remained unmatched. This CDR3 spans 16 amino acids. CDR1 is SNHLY and CDR2 is FYNNEI in the germline V gene. CDR3 in DNA: TGTGCCAGCAGTGAGGACAGGGTCCTCTCTGGAAACACCATATATTTT. It yields the protein CASSEDRVLSGNTIYF.

The sample holds a few counts of this clonotype. This chain uses TRBV6-2 or TRBV6-3 with TRBJ2-2; D may be TRBD1 (6 bases). V was trimmed by 6 bases and J by 2 bases, leaving 10 bases between them. The CDR3 is 14 amino acids. Germline V gene lookup returns CDR1 MNHEY and CDR2 SVGEGT. CDR3 DNA: TGTGCCAGCAGGCAGGGGAGTAACACCGGGGAGCTGTTTTTT. It yields the protein CASRQGSNTGELFF.

This clonotype has at least ten counts. The chain uses TRBV12-3 or TRBV12-4 and TRBJ1-2, with D unclear. V lost 1 base, J lost 6 bases, and 6 bases lay in between. The CDR3 contains 12 residues. The CDR3 protein is CASSLGDDGYTF. As DNA, the CDR3 is TGTGCCAGCAGTTTAGGAGATGATGGCTACACCTTC.

The chain carries TRBV20-1 and TRBJ1-1, with D unresolved. The V gene lost 3 bases and the J gene lost 1 base, with 9 bases spanning the gap. The CDR3 length is 13 residues. From germline, CDR1 is DFQATT and CDR2 SNEGSKA (reference sequence). The DNA of the CDR3 is TGCAGTGCTAGTAGCTTGGAGAACACTGAAGCTTTCTTT. This gives the protein CSASSLENTEAFF.

This clonotype was seen a handful of times. The CDR3 nucleotides read TGTGCCAGTAGTATAGGCAGAACATATAGCAATCAGCCCCAGCATTTT. Encoded protein: CASSIGRTYSNQPQHF. V and J are TRBV19 and TRBJ1-5, with unresolved D. CDR1 LNHDA and CDR2 SQIVND come from the germline V gene (reference sequence). The CDR3 contains 16 residues. V lost 1 base to trimming and J lost 0 bases, with 10 bases between them.

This rearrangement joins TRBV5-1 to TRBJ2-1; D is unresolved. The germline CDR1 and CDR2 sequences are SGHRS and YFSETQ. There are 15 residues in the CDR3. Deletions cut 4 bases from V and 4 bases from J, with 15 bases between. In DNA form, the CDR3 reads TGCGCCAGCAGCCTGGGGTTTAGGCTATACAATGAGCAGTTCTTC. It specifies CASSLGFRLYNEQFF.